The 25 T cell receptor beta chains listed next were all sequenced from one sample in a study of shared clonotypes between healthy human individuals (dated by TCRdb to the early 2020s). Library preparation was by the immunoSEQ multiplex PCR assay. TCRdb holds this immuneACCESS table with in-frame rearrangements only. Some clones are missing; in checked studies, unresolved V genes explain under half, and the rest has no known cause. The sample records about 1 million clones, approximately 76% of which are singletons. Together, the top ten hold 1.2% to 1.5% of the sample. Sequenced input: memory CD4+ T cells sorted from blood. In light of the paper, this sample's cell subset or site label describes: CD45RA-negative fraction. These receptors all stem from a man between 18 and 29 years old in good health.

This chain links TRBV5-6 with TRBJ1-4; possibly TRBD1 for D (5 bases). Germline lookup yields CDR1 SGHDT and CDR2 YYEEEE. This CDR3 has 15 amino acids. V was pared by 4 bases and J by 8 bases, with 18 bases between. The CDR3 region has the DNA TGTGCCAGCAGCCTACGGGGCCCCAATAAAGAAAAACTGTTTTTT. Its protein is CASSLRGPNKEKLFF. Filled out from reference TRBV5-6 and TRBJ1-4, the complete variable domain reads DAGVTQSPTHLIKTRGQQVTLRCSPKSGHDTVSWYQQALGQGPQFIFQYYEEEERQRGNFPDRFSGHQFPNYSSELNVNALLLGDSALYLCASSLRGPNKEKLFFGSGTQLSVL.

V and J are TRBV5-4 and TRBJ1-2; 8 bases match TRBD1. This CDR3 contains 16 residues. Unmatched junction bases numbered 12, after V lost 0 bases and J lost 8 bases. CDR1 is SGHNT, CDR2 YYREEE, per germline (reference sequence). The CDR3 spells CASSLARGPIRWGYTF. The CDR3, as DNA: TGTGCCAGCAGCTTGGCCAGGGGGCCGATTCGATGGGGCTACACCTTC.

This chain uses TRBV5-1 with TRBJ2-7; D tentatively reads TRBD1 or TRBD2 (6 bases each). V was clipped by 4 bases and J by 3 bases, with 17 bases between them. Germline assignment: CDR1 SGHRS and CDR2 YFSETQ. The CDR3 length is 15 residues. CDR3 sequence reads: CASSPLGGSGYEQYF. CDR3 bases: TGCGCCAGCAGCCCTCTAGGGGGGAGCGGCTACGAGCAGTACTTC.

This clone was seen a handful of times. Here the CDR3 DNA reads TGCGCCAGCACTGGACAGACTAGCGGGAGCTCCTACAATGAGCAGTTCTTC. As protein: CASTGQTSGSSYNEQFF. The V call is TRBV5-1, the J call TRBJ2-1; the match to TRBD2 covers 12 bases. This CDR3 is built from 17 residues. The junction had 7 bases not matched to a gene; V was cut back by 6 bases and J by 0 bases. CDR1 SGHRS and CDR2 YFSETQ come from the germline V gene.

The V call is TRBV18, the J call TRBJ2-1; perhaps TRBD1 as D (5 bases). V was trimmed by 5 bases and J by 4 bases, leaving 9 bases between them. CDR1 and CDR2 from the germline V gene are KGHSH and LQKENI. This CDR3 is built from 13 residues. The CDR3 protein is CASSKTDYNEQFF. Here the CDR3 DNA reads TGTGCCAGCTCAAAGACAGATTACAATGAGCAGTTCTTC. The complete variable domain, with remaining parts taken from reference TRBV18 and TRBJ2-1, reads NAGVMQNPRHLVRRRGQEARLRCSPMKGHSHVYWYRQLPEEGLKFMVYLQKENIIDESGMPKERFSAEFPKEGPSILRIQQVVRGDSAAYFCASSKTDYNEQFFGPGTRLTVL.

The chain employs TRBV19 and TRBJ2-1; no definite D call. This CDR3 is 12 amino acids long. The germline V gene encodes CDR1 LNHDA and CDR2 SQIVND (reference sequence). With 6 bases removed from V and 9 bases from J, the gap between germline ends came to 12 bases. The CDR3 DNA is TGTGCCAGTAGCCCTACGTTGGGTGAGCAGTTCTTC. The encoded protein is CASSPTLGEQFF.

The chain carries TRBV7-9 and TRBJ2-7; perhaps D is TRBD1 or TRBD2 (5 bases each). V shed 1 base and J shed 6 bases, with 10 bases lying between them. The CDR3 covers 13 residues. Per the germline V gene, CDR1 is SEHNR and CDR2 is FQNEAQ (reference sequence). The CDR3 sequence is CASSLEGPPEQYF. CDR3 nucleotide sequence: TGTGCCAGCAGCTTAGAGGGACCACCCGAGCAGTACTTC.

This chain connects TRBV5-1 to TRBJ2-1; D remains ambiguous. Germline lookup yields CDR1 SGHRS and CDR2 YFSETQ. V was shortened by 0 bases and J by 0 bases, with 16 bases between the two germline ends. CDR3 length equals 18 residues. CDR3 DNA sequence: TGCGCCAGCAGCTTGGGGCTTCCTATGGTAAGCTCCTACAATGAGCAGTTCTTC. It translates to CASSLGLPMVSSYNEQFF. Filled out from reference TRBV5-1 and TRBJ2-1, the complete variable domain reads KAGVTQTPRYLIKTRGQQVTLSCSPISGHRSVSWYQQTPGQGLQFLFEYFSETQRNKGNFPGRFSGRQFSNSRSEMNVSTLELGDSALYLCASSLGLPMVSSYNEQFFGPGTRLTVL.

The chain is built from TRBV27 and TRBJ1-5; 7 bases are shared with TRBD1. The V segment lost 4 bases and the J segment 7 bases; nucleotides outside the gene matches: 10. The CDR3 loop spans 15 amino acids. Per the germline V gene, CDR1 is MNHEY and CDR2 is SMNVEV (reference sequence). Here the CDR3 reads CASSSIGQAGQPQHF. CDR3 bases: TGTGCCAGCAGTTCCATCGGACAGGCGGGGCAGCCCCAGCATTTT.

The gene calls are TRBV19 and TRBJ1-6; D is possibly TRBD1 (6 bases). The CDR3 consists of 16 residues. Germline loops: CDR1 LNHDA, CDR2 SQIVND (reference sequence). V dropped 1 base and J dropped 8 bases, with 15 bases sitting between them. The CDR3 coding sequence is TGTGCCAGTAGTATAGGGGGACACGGGTTGGATTCACCCCTCCACTTT. It specifies CASSIGGHGLDSPLHF.

This clone occurred once. The gene calls are TRBV4-1 and TRBJ2-6; no definite D call. Germline V gene data show CDR1 as MGHRA and CDR2 as YSYEKL. This CDR3 contains 18 residues. Deletions cut 0 bases from V and 4 bases from J, with 16 bases between. CDR3 DNA: TGCGCCAGCAGCCAAGATAGTCCGACTGCAAAAGGGGCCAACGTCCTGACTTTC. This translates into CASSQDSPTAKGANVLTF.

The J gene is TRBJ1-1, the V gene TRBV6-6, with D perhaps TRBD1 (5 bases). From germline, CDR1 is MNHNY and CDR2 SVGAGI (reference sequence). The CDR3 spans 12 residues. V was pared by 2 bases and J by 8 bases, with 9 bases between. CDR3 bases: TGTGCCAGCAGTTACCGGGGCAGAGAAGCTTTCTTT. Translating gives CASSYRGREAFF.

The chain uses TRBV5-4 and TRBJ2-2; D gene unclear. Trimming cost V 3 bases and J 1 base, with 10 bases left between them. Germline-derived CDR1 and CDR2 are SGHNT and YYREEE (reference sequence). The CDR3 extends over 15 amino acids. CDR3 in amino acids: CASSSGGGNTGELFF. The DNA for the CDR3 is TGTGCCAGCAGCTCGGGCGGCGGGAACACCGGGGAGCTGTTTTTT. Using reference TRBV5-4 and TRBJ2-2 for the parts outside the CDR3, the full variable domain is ETGVTQSPTHLIKTRGQQVTLRCSSQSGHNTVSWYQQALGQGPQFIFQYYREEENGRGNFPPRFSGLQFPNYSSELNVNALELDDSALYLCASSSGGGNTGELFFGEGSRLTVL.

The chain combines TRBV11-1 with TRBJ2-5; no definite D call. The DNA end lines up better with TRBJ2-7; the J call may be wrong. The germline CDR1 and CDR2 sequences are SGHAT and FQDESV (reference sequence). The CDR3 length is 13 residues. This CDR3 reads CASSPLSSYEQYF. The CDR3 nucleotides are TGTGCCAGCAGCCCACTGAGCTCCTACGAGCAGTACTTC.

The gene calls are TRBV30 and TRBJ1-5, with TRBD1 as a possible D gene (5 bases). Germline CDR1 GTSNPN, CDR2 SVGIG (reference sequence). V lost 0 bases, J lost 5 bases, and 11 bases lay in between. This CDR3 region has 14 residues. In nucleotides, the CDR3 is TGTGCCTGGAGTGTGGGCAGGGTTGATCAGCCCCAGCATTTT. This encodes CAWSVGRVDQPQHF. The full variable domain, completed using reference TRBV30 and TRBJ1-5, is SQTIHQWPATLVQPVGSPLSLECTVEGTSNPNLYWYRQAAGRGLQLLFYSVGIGQISSEVPQNLSASRPQDRQFILSSKKLLLSDSGFYLCAWSVGRVDQPQHFGDGTRLSIL.

The chain links TRBV5-6 to TRBJ1-3, with 7 bases identical to TRBD1. Looked up from germline, CDR1 is SGHDT and CDR2 is YYEEEE. Trimming took 0 bases from V and 4 from J; bases not matched to a gene: 4. The CDR3 loop spans 15 amino acids. The CDR3 sequence is CASSLGQGRGNTIYF. The CDR3, as DNA: TGTGCCAGCAGCTTGGGACAGGGAAGGGGAAACACCATATATTTT.

Points on this clone: This same CDR3 is encoded by further DNA sequences in the sample. The chain employs TRBV28 and TRBJ1-5; tentative D call: TRBD1 (5 bases). CDR3 length: 14 residues. The germline V and J ends were trimmed by 2 bases and 3 bases, with 8 bases remaining between them. Germline CDR1 is MDHEN and CDR2 is SYDVKM. The chain's CDR3 is CASSLPGYNQPQHF. CDR3 nucleotides: TGTGCCAGCAGTTTACCAGGGTACAATCAGCCCCAGCATTTT.

This chain joins TRBV11-2 and TRBJ2-7; 7 bases agree with TRBD2. Per germline, CDR1 SGHAT and CDR2 FQNNGV. The CDR3 runs 13 residues. V shed 3 bases, J shed 6 bases, and the junction held 5 bases outside the gene matches. CDR3 sequence: CASSFLAGAEQYF. CDR3 in DNA: TGTGCCAGCAGCTTTCTGGCGGGAGCCGAGCAGTACTTC.

The rearrangement links TRBV7-6 to TRBJ2-5; D unclear. In germline, CDR1 is SGHVS, CDR2 FNYEAQ. V gave up 0 bases and J gave up 0 bases, with 11 bases separating them. The CDR3 is made up of 16 amino acids. DNA of the CDR3: TGTGCCAGCAGCTTAGCGCTCGGCAGCAACCAAGAGACCCAGTACTTC. Amino acids: CASSLALGSNQETQYF.

This chain uses TRBV19 with TRBJ2-3, with D possibly being TRBD2 (5 bases). The CDR3 is 12 residues long. V lost 4 bases, J lost 5 bases, and 7 bases lay in between. Looked up from germline, CDR1 is LNHDA and CDR2 is SQIVND (reference sequence). The CDR3 loop reads CASSNTRDTQYF. DNA for the CDR3: TGTGCCAGTAGTAACACTAGAGATACGCAGTATTTT.

The chain employs TRBV5-1 and TRBJ1-4; 9 bases match TRBD1. The V gene's germline CDR1 is SGHRS and CDR2 YFSETQ. This CDR3 spans 17 amino acids. The V segment lost 4 bases and the J segment 0 bases; nucleotides outside the gene matches: 7. Here the CDR3 reads CASSRRGQGTTNEKLFF. DNA for the CDR3: TGCGCCAGCAGCCGGAGGGGACAGGGCACAACTAATGAAAAACTGTTTTTT.

The chain links TRBV11-3 to TRBJ2-2; TRBD2 aligns across 7 bases. Looked up from germline, CDR1 is SGHNT and CDR2 is YENEEA. The junction had 7 bases not matched to a gene; V was cut back by 0 bases and J by 6 bases. This CDR3 has 16 residues. CDR3 bases: TGTGCCAGCAGCTTAGAAAGGGGAGGGGTCTCCGGGGAGCTGTTTTTT. Translating it yields CASSLERGGVSGELFF.

The chain combines TRBV19 with TRBJ1-4; the D is unclear. CDR3 size: 14 residues. Trimming removed 10 bases at V and 6 bases at J, with 18 bases between. Germline CDR1 LNHDA, CDR2 SQIVND (reference sequence). CDR3 in amino acids: CATKRGGVDEKLFF. For the CDR3, the DNA is TGTGCCACAAAACGAGGAGGAGTCGATGAAAAACTGTTTTTT.

The rearrangement uses TRBV7-2 and TRBJ1-1; 8 bases are shared with TRBD1. Germline CDR1 SGHTA, CDR2 FQGNSA. The CDR3 spans 15 residues. The junction had 7 bases not matched to a gene; V was cut back by 6 bases and J by 1 base. The CDR3 spells CASSSTGQGNTEAFF. CDR3 DNA: TGTGCCAGCAGTTCAACCGGACAGGGGAACACTGAAGCTTTCTTT.

The sample holds many counts of this clone. The genes are TRBV10-3 and TRBJ1-6; 12 bases line up with TRBD1. This CDR3 region has 17 residues. The germline V gene encodes CDR1 ENHRY and CDR2 SYGVKD. The trim removed 6 bases at V and 6 bases at J, leaving 9 bases unmatched. The CDR3 region has the DNA TGTGCCATCAGGGACGCCCTGGGACAGGGGGCTAATTCACCCCTCCACTTT. Residues: CAIRDALGQGANSPLHF.